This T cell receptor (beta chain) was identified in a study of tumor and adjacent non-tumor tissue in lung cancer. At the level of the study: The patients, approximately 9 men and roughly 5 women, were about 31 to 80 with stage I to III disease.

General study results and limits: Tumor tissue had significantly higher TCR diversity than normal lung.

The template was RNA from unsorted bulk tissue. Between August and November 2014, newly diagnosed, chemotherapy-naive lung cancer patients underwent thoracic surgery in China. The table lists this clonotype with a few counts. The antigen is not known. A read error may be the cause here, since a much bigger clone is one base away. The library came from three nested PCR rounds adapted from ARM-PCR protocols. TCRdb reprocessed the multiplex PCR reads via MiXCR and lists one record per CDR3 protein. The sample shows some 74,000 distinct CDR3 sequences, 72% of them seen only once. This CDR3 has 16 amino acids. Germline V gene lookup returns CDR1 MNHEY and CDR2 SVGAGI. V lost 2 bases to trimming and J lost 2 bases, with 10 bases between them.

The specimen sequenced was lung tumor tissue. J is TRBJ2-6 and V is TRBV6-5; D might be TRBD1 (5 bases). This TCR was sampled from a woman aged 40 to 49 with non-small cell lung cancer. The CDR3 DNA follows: TGTGCCAGCAGTTACCCGTCAGGGACTGGGGCCAACGTCCTGACTTTC. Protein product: CASSYPSGTGANVLTF.